This T cell receptor (beta chain) was obtained from a study of siplizumab effects on memory and regulatory T cells. Germline CDR1 is SGHNT and CDR2 is YYREEE (reference sequence). With 4 bases clipped from V and 1 base from J, the junction kept 4 bases outside the gene matches. The CDR3 totals 14 residues. Clones were read by immunoSEQ multiplex PCR, and TCRdb kept only the in-frame ones, dropping some. Here the sample spans about 63,000 clones, over 65% being singletons. The origin of this receptor is a human donor in good health. The chain links TRBV5-4 to TRBJ1-2; 7 bases map to TRBD1. The sample was memory CD4+ T cells sorted from blood. The CDR3 nucleotides read TGTGCCAGCAGCCCGGGACAGTATAACTATGGCTACACCTTC. It encodes CASSPGQYNYGYTF.